This record concerns one T cell receptor beta chain sequence. This specimen comes from a study of blood T cell repertoires in COVID-19. Looking at the study overall: In each case, the material was cDNA or gDNA derived from T cells, B-cell-depleted T cells, or PBMCs.

Trimming cost V 6 bases and J 0 bases, with 12 bases left between them. This CDR3 comprises 14 residues. Germline assignment: CDR1 SGHAT and CDR2 FQNNGV. The data were produced by immunoSEQ multiplex PCR, yet TCRdb's version contains in-frame clones alone and is incomplete. This sample carries about 150,000 clones, about 82% of them seen once, and the ten largest clones take about 8.8%. The receptor was isolated from a woman of 80 years or more with COVID-19, enrolled during active disease. The gene calls are TRBV11-2 and TRBJ2-7, with D perhaps matching TRBD2 (6 bases). Sequenced material: peripheral blood. Here the CDR3 DNA reads TGTGCCAGCAGTCTTGGGACTTTCTCCTACGAGCAGTACTTC. This encodes CASSLGTFSYEQYF.